This is a list of T cell receptor beta chains from one sample in a study of shared clonotypes between healthy human individuals. Sequenced by immunoSEQ multiplex PCR; TCRdb stores in-frame clones only, minus some. The sample holds 2 million or so clones, about 95% seen once. Source material: naive CD8+ T cells sorted from blood. These receptors were collected from a man aged 18 to 29 in good health. Each CDR3 is given with its conserved first and last residue. The D gene is left open where the match is weak. A row's size may be missing; if present it is once, few, many or a size class.

J | size | V | D | DNA | CDR3
TRBJ2-7 | - | TRBV28 | TRBD2 | TGTGCCGACATCCTATGGGGGGGTGCTGAGCAGTACTTC | CADILWGGAEQYF
TRBJ1-1 | once | TRBV11-2 | - | TGTGCCAGCAGCTTAGATTGGACCGCTGAGTTCCTGAGGGCGAACACTGAAGCTTTCTTT | CASSLDWTAEFLRANTEAFF
TRBJ2-2 | - | TRBV7-9 | - | TGTGCCAGCAGACCAAGTTGGGGGGCGCTTCACGGGGAGCTGTTTTTT | CASRPSWGALHGELFF
TRBJ2-3 | - | TRBV11-2 | - | TGTGCCAGCAGCTTAGTTCCAGATACGCAGTATTTT | CASSLVPDTQYF
TRBJ2-7 | - | TRBV6-6 | - | TGTGCCAGCAGCTTCGCCCCTGCGTACGAGCAGTACTTC | CASSFAPAYEQYF
TRBJ2-2 | - | TRBV6-5 | TRBD2 | TGTGCCAGCAGTTACTCGACGGTCGGGGGGACCGGGGAGCTGTTTTTT | CASSYSTVGGTGELFF
TRBJ2-3 | - | TRBV9 | TRBD2 | TGTGCCAGCAGCGGGTCTAGGTGGGAGGGGACAGATACGCAGTATTTT | CASSGSRWEGTDTQYF
TRBJ1-1 | few | TRBV29-1 | - | TGCAGCCCCCAGGATAACACTGAAGCTTTCTTT | CSPQDNTEAFF
TRBJ2-3 | - | TRBV11-2 | - | TGTGCCAGCAGCCTACTCGACGGAGCCACAGATACGCAGTATTTT | CASSLLDGATDTQYF
TRBJ2-1 | few | TRBV6-1 | - | TGTGCCAGCAGTGAAATGGGCGCGGGTACAGGGAATGAGCAGTTCTTC | CASSEMGAGTGNEQFF
TRBJ2-2 | - | TRBV18 | - | TGTGCCAGCTCACCATGGAGGGAGGACACCGGGGAGCTGTTTTTT | CASSPWREDTGELFF
TRBJ1-1 | - | TRBV2 | - | TGTGCCAGCAGTGAAGATAGGGATCGTCCACTCATGAACACTGAAGCTTTCTTT | CASSEDRDRPLMNTEAFF
TRBJ2-7 | - | TRBV7-2 | - | TGTGCCAGCAGCTTAAACCCCGACCACGAGCAGTACTTC | CASSLNPDHEQYF
TRBJ2-1 | - | TRBV7-9 | - | TGTGCCAGCAGCTTACGGCAGATAAATGAGCAGTTCTTC | CASSLRQINEQFF
TRBJ2-5 | - | TRBV2 | TRBD1 | TGTGCCAGCAATAACGGACAGGGGGAGTGGGAGACCCAGTACTTC | CASNNGQGEWETQYF
TRBJ1-3 | once | TRBV15 | - | TGTGCCACCAGCAGAGTTGGAAACACCATATATTTT | CATSRVGNTIYF
TRBJ2-2 | - | TRBV7-9 | TRBD1 | TGTGCCAGCAGCTTTTTACAGGGGGACACCGGGGAGCTGTTTTTT | CASSFLQGDTGELFF
TRBJ2-3 | - | TRBV2 | TRBD1 | TGTGCCAGCAGTGACCCGGGACAGGGAACAGATACGCAGTATTTT | CASSDPGQGTDTQYF
TRBJ2-1 | - | TRBV7-2 | TRBD2 | TGTGCCAGCAGCCTCGACCTAGCGGGGCCCTACAATGAGCAGTTCTTC | CASSLDLAGPYNEQFF
TRBJ2-1 | - | TRBV25-1 | TRBD2 | TGTGCCAGCACCCCGGGACTAGCGGCGGCGAATGAGCAGTTCTTC | CASTPGLAAANEQFF
TRBJ2-7 | - | TRBV28 | - | TGTGCCAGCAGCCCCAGGATGACCTACGAGCAGTACTTC | CASSPRMTYEQYF
TRBJ2-7 | - | TRBV2 | TRBD1 | TGTGCCAGCTGTCCGGGACAGGGGAACGAAGGCTACGAGCAGTACTTC | CASCPGQGNEGYEQYF
TRBJ2-1 | - | TRBV30 | - | TGTGCCTGGAGTGAGGGTCCAGGAAGCAGCAATGAGCAGTTCTTC | CAWSEGPGSSNEQFF
TRBJ2-7 | - | TRBV7-9 | - | TGTGCCAGCAGCCCGTTTTATGAGACTAACTACGAGCAGTACTTC | CASSPFYETNYEQYF
TRBJ2-1 | - | TRBV7-9 | - | TGTGCCAGCAGCTTAGAGTTTTCCCGGGGAAGCTCCTACAATGAGCAGTTCTTC | CASSLEFSRGSSYNEQFF
TRBJ2-2 | - | TRBV27 | - | TGTGCCAGCAGTTTATACGAGAACACCGGGGAGCTGTTTTTT | CASSLYENTGELFF
TRBJ2-7 | - | TRBV2 | - | TGTGCCAGCAGTGAAGCGGGGGCAGTCTCCTACGAGCAGTACTTC | CASSEAGAVSYEQYF
TRBJ2-1 | - | TRBV4-3 | TRBD2 | TGCGCCAGCAGCCAAGATGCGACTAGCGGCCTGAAGCAGTTCTTC | CASSQDATSGLKQFF
TRBJ1-4 | - | TRBV5-1 | - | TGCGCCAGCAGCGCGGTAGGGGAAAAACTGTTTTTT | CASSAVGEKLFF
TRBJ2-1 | - | TRBV6-5 | TRBD2 | TGTGCCAGCAGTAGCGGGGAGCTAGGCTACAATGAGCAGTTCTTC | CASSSGELGYNEQFF
TRBJ1-1 | once | TRBV27 | - | TGTGCCAGCAGTTGGGGACGGAAGAACACTGAAGCTTTCTTT | CASSWGRKNTEAFF
TRBJ2-7 | - | TRBV19 | TRBD1 | TGTGCCAGTAGTTTTGGGCAGGGGGAACACGAGCAGTACTTC | CASSFGQGEHEQYF
TRBJ2-5 | - | TRBV5-1 | TRBD2 | TGCGCCAGCAGCCCGGGACTAGCGGGGGCCGGGGAGACCCAGTACTTC | CASSPGLAGAGETQYF
TRBJ2-7 | - | TRBV14 | TRBD2 | TGTGCCAGCAGCCAAGATGTGCTAGCGGGGTTCTACGAGCAGTACTTC | CASSQDVLAGFYEQYF
TRBJ2-3 | - | TRBV19 | TRBD2 | TGTGCCAGCCCACACGCATATCAGCGGGAGGGTGGGTATACTAGCACAGATACGCAGTATTTT | CASPHAYQREGGYTSTDTQYF
TRBJ2-2 | few | TRBV10-2 | TRBD2 | TGCGCCAGCAGTGAGTCGGGGGGGACTAGCGGGACCGGGGAGCTGTTTTTT | CASSESGGTSGTGELFF
TRBJ1-3 | - | TRBV9 | - | TGTGCCAGCAGCGTAGTTGGCAGTTACTCTGGAAACACCATATATTTT | CASSVVGSYSGNTIYF
TRBJ1-3 | few | TRBV6-6 | TRBD1 | TGTGCCAGCAGTACAGGACAGGGAATAGGAAACACCATATATTTT | CASSTGQGIGNTIYF
TRBJ1-1 | - | TRBV9 | - | TGTGCCAGCAGCGTAGTCTTCGGCCAGGGGAACACTGAAGCTTTCTTT | CASSVVFGQGNTEAFF
TRBJ1-3 | - | TRBV25-1 | TRBD1 | TGTGCCAGCAGTCAGGGGGAGGTTTTGGACACCATATATTTT | CASSQGEVLDTIYF
TRBJ2-1 | once | TRBV27 | - | TGTGCCAGCAGTCCGGACGACCCGTACAATGAGCAGTTCTTC | CASSPDDPYNEQFF
TRBJ2-1 | - | TRBV6-5 | - | TGTGCCAGCAGGTACAATGAGCAGTTCTTC | CASRYNEQFF
TRBJ1-4 | - | TRBV2 | - | TGTGCCAGCAGTGAAAGGGCCGGACAGACCGATGAAAAACTGTTTTTT | CASSERAGQTDEKLFF
TRBJ2-1 | - | TRBV7-8 | TRBD2 | TGTGCCAGCAGCTTAGCGCTCGCGGGGGGATTTTACTACAATGAGCAGTTCTTC | CASSLALAGGFYYNEQFF
TRBJ2-3 | - | TRBV25-1 | TRBD2 | TGTGCCAGCAGTGAAGGGGTGATCAGCGGGGCCAGAGATACGCAGTATTTT | CASSEGVISGARDTQYF
TRBJ1-2 | - | TRBV5-4 | - | TGTGCCAGCAGGAGGACGACCGAGGGCTACACCTTC | CASRRTTEGYTF
TRBJ2-1 | once | TRBV11-2 | - | TGTGCCAGCAGCTTAGTAAACGATGAGCAGTTCTTC | CASSLVNDEQFF
TRBJ2-1 | - | TRBV7-9 | - | TGTGCCAGCAGCTTAGTGATCGGGAGCATCTACAATGAGCAGTTCTTC | CASSLVIGSIYNEQFF
TRBJ2-2 | - | TRBV6-5 | - | TGTGCCAGCAGTTACGATGGGGAAACCGGGGAGCTGTTTTTT | CASSYDGETGELFF
TRBJ2-1 | - | TRBV30 | TRBD1 | TGTGCCTGTACTACACTCATGGACAGGTACAATGAGCAGTTCTTC | CACTTLMDRYNEQFF
TRBJ2-7 | - | TRBV7-9 | - | TGTGCCAGCAGCACTCGACAGGGGAGGGACGAGCAGTACTTC | CASSTRQGRDEQYF